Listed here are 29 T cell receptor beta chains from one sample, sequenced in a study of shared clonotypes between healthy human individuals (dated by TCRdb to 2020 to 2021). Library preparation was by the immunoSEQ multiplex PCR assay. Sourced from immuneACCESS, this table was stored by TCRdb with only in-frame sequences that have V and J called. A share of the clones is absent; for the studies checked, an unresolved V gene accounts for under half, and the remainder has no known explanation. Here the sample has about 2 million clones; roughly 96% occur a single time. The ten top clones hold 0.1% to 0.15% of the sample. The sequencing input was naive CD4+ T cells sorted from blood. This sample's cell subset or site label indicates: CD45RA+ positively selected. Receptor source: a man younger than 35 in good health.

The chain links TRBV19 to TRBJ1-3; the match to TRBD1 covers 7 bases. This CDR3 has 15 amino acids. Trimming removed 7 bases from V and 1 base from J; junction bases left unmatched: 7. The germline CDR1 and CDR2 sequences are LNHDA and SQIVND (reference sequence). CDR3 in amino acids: CASTQDRVSGNTIYF. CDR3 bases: TGTGCCAGTACCCAAGACAGGGTATCTGGAAACACCATATATTTT.

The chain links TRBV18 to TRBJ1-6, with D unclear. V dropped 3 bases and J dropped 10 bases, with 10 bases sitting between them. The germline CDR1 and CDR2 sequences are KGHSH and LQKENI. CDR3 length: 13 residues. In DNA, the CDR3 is TGTGCCAGCTCACCGAATACGAACTCACCCCTCCACTTT. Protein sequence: CASSPNTNSPLHF.

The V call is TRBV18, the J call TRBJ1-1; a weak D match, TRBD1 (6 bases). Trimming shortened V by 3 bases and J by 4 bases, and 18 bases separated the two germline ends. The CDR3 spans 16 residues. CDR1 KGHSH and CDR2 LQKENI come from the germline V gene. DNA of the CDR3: TGTGCCAGCTCACCTCAGGGAGGGGGGCGCATCACTGAAGCTTTCTTT. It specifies CASSPQGGGRITEAFF.

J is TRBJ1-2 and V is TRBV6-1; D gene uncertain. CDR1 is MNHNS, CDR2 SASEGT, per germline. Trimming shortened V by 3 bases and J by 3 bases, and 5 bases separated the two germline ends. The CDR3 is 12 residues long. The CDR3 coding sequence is TGTGCCAGCAGTGAGAAGGACTATGGCTACACCTTC. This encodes CASSEKDYGYTF.

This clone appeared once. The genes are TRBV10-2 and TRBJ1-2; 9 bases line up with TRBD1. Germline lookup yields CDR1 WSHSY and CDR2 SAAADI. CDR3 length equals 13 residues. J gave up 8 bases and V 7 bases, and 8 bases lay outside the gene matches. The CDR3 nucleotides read TGCGCCAGCACTCCTCGACAGGGGGACGGCTACACCTTC. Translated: CASTPRQGDGYTF.

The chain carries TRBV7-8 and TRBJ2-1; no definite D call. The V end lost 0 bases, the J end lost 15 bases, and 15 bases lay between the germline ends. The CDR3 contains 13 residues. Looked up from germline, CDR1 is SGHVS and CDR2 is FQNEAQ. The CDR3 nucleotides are TGTGCCAGCAGCTTAGCGGCCCAGCGCCCGAGGTTCTTC. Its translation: CASSLAAQRPRFF.

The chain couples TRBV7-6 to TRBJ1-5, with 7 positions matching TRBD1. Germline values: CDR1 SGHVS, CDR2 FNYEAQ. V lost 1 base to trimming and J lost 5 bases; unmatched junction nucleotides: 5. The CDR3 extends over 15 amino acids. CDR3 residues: CASSLVPGGHQPQHF. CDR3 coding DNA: TGTGCCAGCAGCTTAGTTCCAGGGGGACATCAGCCCCAGCATTTT. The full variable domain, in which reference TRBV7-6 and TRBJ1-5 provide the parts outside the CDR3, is GAGVSQSPRYKVTKRGQDVALRCDPISGHVSLYWYRQALGQGPEFLTYFNYEAQQDKSGLPNDRFSAERPEGSISTLTIQRTEQRDSAMYRCASSLVPGGHQPQHFGDGTRLSIL.

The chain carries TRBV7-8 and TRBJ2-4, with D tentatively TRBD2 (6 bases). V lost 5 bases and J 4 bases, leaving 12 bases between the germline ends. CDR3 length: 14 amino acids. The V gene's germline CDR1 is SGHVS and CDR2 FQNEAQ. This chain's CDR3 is CASSPTGVKNIQYF. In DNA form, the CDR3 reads TGTGCCAGCAGCCCGACGGGAGTAAAAAACATTCAGTACTTC.

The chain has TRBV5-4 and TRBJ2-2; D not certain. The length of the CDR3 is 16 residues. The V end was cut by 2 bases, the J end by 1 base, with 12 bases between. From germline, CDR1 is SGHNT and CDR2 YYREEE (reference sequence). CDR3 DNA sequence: TGTGCCAGCAGCTTCAGTTCGAGCCTGAACACCGGGGAGCTGTTTTTT. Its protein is CASSFSSSLNTGELFF.

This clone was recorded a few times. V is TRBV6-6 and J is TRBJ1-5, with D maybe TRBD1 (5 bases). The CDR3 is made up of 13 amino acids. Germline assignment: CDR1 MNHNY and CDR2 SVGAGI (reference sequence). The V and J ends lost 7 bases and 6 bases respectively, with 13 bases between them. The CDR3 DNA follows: TGTGCCAGCAACCAACTGGGGGTTCAGCCCCAGCATTTT. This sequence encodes CASNQLGVQPQHF.

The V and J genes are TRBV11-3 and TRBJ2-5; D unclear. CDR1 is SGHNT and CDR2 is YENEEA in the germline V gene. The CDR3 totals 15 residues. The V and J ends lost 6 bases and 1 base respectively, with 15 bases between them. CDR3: CASRRGKAPQETQYF. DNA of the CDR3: TGTGCCAGCAGGCGAGGAAAGGCCCCCCAAGAGACCCAGTACTTC.

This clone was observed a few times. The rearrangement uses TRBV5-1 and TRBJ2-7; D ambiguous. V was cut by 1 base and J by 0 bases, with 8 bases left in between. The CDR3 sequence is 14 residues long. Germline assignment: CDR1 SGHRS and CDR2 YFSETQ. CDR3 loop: CASSLMESSYEQYF. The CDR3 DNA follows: TGCGCCAGCAGCTTGATGGAGAGCTCCTACGAGCAGTACTTC.

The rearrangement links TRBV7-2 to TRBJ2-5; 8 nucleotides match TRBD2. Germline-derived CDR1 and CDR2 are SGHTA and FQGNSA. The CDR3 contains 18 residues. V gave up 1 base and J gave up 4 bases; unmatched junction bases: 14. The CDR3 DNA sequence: TGTGCCAGCAGCTTAGAGAGGCTTTCGGGAGGGCCAATAGAGACCCAGTACTTC. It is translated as CASSLERLSGGPIETQYF.

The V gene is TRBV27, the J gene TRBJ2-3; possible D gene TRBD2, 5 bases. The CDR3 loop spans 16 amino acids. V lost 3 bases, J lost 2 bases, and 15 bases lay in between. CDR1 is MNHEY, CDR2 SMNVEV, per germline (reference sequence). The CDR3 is CASSFAFTGITDTQYF. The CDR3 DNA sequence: TGTGCCAGCAGTTTCGCTTTTACGGGGATCACAGATACGCAGTATTTT.

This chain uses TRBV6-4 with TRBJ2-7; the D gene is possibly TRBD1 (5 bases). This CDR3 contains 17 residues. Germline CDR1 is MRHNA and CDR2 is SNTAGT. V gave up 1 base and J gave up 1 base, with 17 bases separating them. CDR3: CASSDFQFTGASYEQYF. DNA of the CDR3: TGTGCCAGCAGTGACTTTCAGTTTACAGGAGCTTCCTACGAGCAGTACTTC.

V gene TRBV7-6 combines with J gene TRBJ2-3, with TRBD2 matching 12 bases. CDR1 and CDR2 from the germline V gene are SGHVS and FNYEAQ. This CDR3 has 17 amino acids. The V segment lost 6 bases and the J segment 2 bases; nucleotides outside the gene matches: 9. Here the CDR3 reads CASSSGTSGHVTDTQYF. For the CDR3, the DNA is TGTGCCAGCAGTTCAGGGACTAGCGGGCATGTCACAGATACGCAGTATTTT.

The CDR3 here is CASGSGNPNTEAFF. The CDR3 nucleotides read TGTGCTAGTGGTTCCGGCAATCCGAACACTGAAGCTTTCTTT. The chain combines TRBV12-5 with TRBJ1-1; D gene ambiguous. V lost 4 bases, J lost 1 base, and 10 bases lay in between. Germline CDR1 reads LGHNT; CDR2 reads FRNRAP. The CDR3 spans 14 residues.

In DNA form, the CDR3 reads TGCAGCGCAACCGACAGGGATCTCTACGAGCAGTACTTC. Protein product: CSATDRDLYEQYF. V usage is TRBV29-1 and J usage is TRBJ2-5, with 7 bases fitting TRBD1. The J call may be in error: the DNA end matches TRBJ2-7 better. The CDR3 is made up of 13 amino acids. Germline CDR1 reads SQVTM; CDR2 reads ANQGSEA.

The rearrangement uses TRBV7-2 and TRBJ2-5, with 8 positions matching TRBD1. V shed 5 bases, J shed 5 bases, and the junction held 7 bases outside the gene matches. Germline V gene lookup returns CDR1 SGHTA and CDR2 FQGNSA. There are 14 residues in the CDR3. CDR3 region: CASSTGQGGETQYF. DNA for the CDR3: TGTGCCAGCAGCACCGGACAGGGTGGGGAGACCCAGTACTTC.

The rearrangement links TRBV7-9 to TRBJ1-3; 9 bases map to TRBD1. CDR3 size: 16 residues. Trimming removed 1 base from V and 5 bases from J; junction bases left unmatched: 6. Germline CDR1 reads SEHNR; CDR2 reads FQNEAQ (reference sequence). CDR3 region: CASSLGRGQGRNTIYF. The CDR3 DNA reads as TGTGCCAGCAGCTTAGGCCGGGGACAGGGTAGAAACACCATATATTTT.

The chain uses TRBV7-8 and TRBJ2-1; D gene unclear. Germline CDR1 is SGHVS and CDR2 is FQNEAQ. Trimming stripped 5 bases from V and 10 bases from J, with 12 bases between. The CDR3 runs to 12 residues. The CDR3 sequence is CASSPTFDEQFF. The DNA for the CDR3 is TGTGCCAGCAGCCCGACATTCGACGAGCAGTTCTTC.

Written as DNA, the CDR3 is TGTGCCAGCTCACCGGGACAGCTGATTCCCTACGAGCAGTACTTC. Amino acids: CASSPGQLIPYEQYF. V gene TRBV18 combines with J gene TRBJ2-7; 7 positions match TRBD1. CDR1 is KGHSH, CDR2 LQKENI, per germline. The V gene end was trimmed by 3 bases and the J gene end by 2 bases; junction bases not matched to a gene: 7. CDR3 size: 15 residues.

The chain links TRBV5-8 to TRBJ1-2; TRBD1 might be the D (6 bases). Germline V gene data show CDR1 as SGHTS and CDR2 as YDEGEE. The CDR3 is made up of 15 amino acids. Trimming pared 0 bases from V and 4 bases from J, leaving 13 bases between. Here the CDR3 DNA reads TGTGCCAGCAGCTTGGATCGGACAGTATTCTATGGCTACACCTTC. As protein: CASSLDRTVFYGYTF.

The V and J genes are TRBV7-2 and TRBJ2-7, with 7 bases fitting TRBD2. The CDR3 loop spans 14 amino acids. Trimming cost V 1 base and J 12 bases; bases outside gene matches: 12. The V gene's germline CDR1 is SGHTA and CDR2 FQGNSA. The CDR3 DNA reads TGTGCCAGCAGCTTAGGCCGGGACTACCTTCGTTGGTACTTC. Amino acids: CASSLGRDYLRWYF.

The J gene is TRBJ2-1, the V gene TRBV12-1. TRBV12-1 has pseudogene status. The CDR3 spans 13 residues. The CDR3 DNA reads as TGTGCCAGCAGCTTTGAAGGCTCCAATGAGCAGTTCTTC. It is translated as CASSFEGSNEQFF.

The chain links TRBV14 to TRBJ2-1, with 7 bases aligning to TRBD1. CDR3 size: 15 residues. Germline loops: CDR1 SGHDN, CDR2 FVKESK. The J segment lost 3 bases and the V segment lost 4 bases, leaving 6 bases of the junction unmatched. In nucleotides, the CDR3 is TGTGCCAGCAGCCCGACAGGGCGCTTCTACAATGAGCAGTTCTTC. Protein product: CASSPTGRFYNEQFF.

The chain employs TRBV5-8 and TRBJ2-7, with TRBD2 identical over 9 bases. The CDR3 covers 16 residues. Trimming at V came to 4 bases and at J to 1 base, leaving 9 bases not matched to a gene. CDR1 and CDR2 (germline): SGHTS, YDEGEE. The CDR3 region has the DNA TGTGCCAGCAGCCGCGGGAGGGGGGTCCCTTCCTACGAGCAGTACTTC. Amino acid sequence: CASSRGRGVPSYEQYF.

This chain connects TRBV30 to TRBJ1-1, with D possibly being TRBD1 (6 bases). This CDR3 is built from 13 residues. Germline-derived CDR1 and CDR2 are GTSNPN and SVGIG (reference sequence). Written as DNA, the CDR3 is TGTGCTACCACTTCTCTAGGACAAGGACAGTCTTTCTTT. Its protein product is CATTSLGQGQSFF.

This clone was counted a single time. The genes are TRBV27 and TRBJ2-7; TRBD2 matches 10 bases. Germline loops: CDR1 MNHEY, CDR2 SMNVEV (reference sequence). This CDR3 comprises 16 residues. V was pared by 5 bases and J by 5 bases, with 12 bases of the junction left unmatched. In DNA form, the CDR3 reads TGTGCCAGCAGTGGGATAGGTGTAGCGGGAGGTCACGAGCAGTACTTC. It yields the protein CASSGIGVAGGHEQYF.